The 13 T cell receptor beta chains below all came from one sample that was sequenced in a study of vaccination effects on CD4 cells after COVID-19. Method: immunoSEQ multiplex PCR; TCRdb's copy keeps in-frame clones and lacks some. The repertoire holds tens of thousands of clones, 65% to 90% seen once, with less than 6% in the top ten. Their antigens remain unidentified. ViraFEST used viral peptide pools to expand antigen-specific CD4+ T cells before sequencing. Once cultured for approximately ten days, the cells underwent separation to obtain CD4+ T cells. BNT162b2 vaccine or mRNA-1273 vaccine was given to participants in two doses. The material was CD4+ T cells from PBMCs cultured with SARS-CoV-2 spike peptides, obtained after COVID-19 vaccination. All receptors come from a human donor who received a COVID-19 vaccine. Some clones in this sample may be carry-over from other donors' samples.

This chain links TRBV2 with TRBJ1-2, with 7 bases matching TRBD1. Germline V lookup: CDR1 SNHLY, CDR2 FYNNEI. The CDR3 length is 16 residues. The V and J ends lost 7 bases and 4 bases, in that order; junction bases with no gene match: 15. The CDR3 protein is CASTRTGAAGLYGYTF. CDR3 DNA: TGTGCCAGCACCAGGACAGGTGCTGCGGGCCTCTATGGCTACACCTTC.

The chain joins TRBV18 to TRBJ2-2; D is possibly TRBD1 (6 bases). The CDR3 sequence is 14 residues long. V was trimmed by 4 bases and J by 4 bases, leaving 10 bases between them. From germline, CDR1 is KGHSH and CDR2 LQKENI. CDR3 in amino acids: CASSRTASTGELFF. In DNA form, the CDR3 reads TGTGCCAGCTCACGGACAGCCTCCACCGGGGAGCTGTTTTTT.

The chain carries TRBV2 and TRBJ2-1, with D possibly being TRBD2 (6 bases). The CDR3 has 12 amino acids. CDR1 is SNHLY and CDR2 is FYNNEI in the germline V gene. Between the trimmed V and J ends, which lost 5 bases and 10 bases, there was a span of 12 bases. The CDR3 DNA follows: TGTGCCAGCAGTATACTAGCACGGGAGCAGTTCTTC. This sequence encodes CASSILAREQFF.

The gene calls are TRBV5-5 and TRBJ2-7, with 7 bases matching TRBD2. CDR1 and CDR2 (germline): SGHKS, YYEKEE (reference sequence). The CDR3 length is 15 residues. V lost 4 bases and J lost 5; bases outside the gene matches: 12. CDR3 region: CASSGGVAGTHEQYV. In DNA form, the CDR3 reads TGTGCCAGCAGCGGGGGGGTTGCGGGAACCCACGAGCAGTACGTC.

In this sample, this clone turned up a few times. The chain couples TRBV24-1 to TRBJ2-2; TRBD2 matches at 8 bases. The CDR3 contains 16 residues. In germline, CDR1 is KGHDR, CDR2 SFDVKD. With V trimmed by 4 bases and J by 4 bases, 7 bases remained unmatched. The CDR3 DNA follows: TGTGCCACCAGTGACCCAAGCGGGGGTGTCACCGGGGAGCTGTTTTTT. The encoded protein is CATSDPSGGVTGELFF.

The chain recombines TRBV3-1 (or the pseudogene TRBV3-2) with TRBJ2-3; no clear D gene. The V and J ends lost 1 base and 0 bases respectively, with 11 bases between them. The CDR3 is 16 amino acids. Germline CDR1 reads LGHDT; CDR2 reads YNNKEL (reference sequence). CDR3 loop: CASSQGAGVSTDTQYF. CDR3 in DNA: TGTGCCAGCAGCCAAGGGGCTGGAGTTAGCACAGATACGCAGTATTTT.

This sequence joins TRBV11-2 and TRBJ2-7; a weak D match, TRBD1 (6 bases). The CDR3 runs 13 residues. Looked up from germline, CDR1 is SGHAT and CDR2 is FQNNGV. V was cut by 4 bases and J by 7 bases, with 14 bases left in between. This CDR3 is CASSSDRRREQYV. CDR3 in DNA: TGTGCCAGCAGCTCGGACAGACGCCGGGAGCAGTACGTC.

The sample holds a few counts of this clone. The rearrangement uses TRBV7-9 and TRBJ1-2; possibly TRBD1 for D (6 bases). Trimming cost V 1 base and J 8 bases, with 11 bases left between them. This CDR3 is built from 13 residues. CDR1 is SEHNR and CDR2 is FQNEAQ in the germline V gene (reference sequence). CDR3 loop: CASSLEGGGGYTF. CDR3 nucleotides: TGTGCCAGCAGCTTAGAGGGGGGCGGAGGCTACACCTTC.

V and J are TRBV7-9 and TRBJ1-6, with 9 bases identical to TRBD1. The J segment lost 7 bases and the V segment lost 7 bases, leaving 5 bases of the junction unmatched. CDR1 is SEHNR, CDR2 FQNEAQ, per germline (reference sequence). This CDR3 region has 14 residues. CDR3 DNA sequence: TGTGCCAGCACCCGTACAGGGGGCAATTCACCCCTCCACTTT. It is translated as CASTRTGGNSPLHF.

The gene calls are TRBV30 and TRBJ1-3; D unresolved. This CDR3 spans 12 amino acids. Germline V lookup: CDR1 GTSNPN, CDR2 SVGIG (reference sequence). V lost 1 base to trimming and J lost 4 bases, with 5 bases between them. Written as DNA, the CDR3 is TGTGCCTGGAGTGCGGCCGGAAACACCATATATTTT. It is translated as CAWSAAGNTIYF.

CDR3 protein: CASSSERDTDTQYF. CDR3 nucleotides: TGTGCCAGCAGCTCCGAGAGGGACACAGATACGCAGTATTTT. The chain links TRBV5-4 to TRBJ2-3; tentatively, D is TRBD2 (5 bases). The CDR3 runs to 14 residues. V was shortened by 3 bases and J by 2 bases, with 10 bases between the two germline ends. CDR1 is SGHNT, CDR2 YYREEE, per germline (reference sequence).

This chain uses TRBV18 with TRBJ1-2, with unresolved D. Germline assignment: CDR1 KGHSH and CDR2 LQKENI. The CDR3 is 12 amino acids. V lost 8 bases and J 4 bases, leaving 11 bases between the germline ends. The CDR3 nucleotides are TGTGCCAGCGCGGGAGGGAGCTATGGCTACACCTTC. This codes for CASAGGSYGYTF.

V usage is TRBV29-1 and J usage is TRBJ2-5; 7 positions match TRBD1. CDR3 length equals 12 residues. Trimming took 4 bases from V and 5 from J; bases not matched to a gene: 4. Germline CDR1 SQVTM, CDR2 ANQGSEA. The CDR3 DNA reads TGCAGCGTTGGGGACAGTCAGGAGACCCAGTACTTC. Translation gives CSVGDSQETQYF.